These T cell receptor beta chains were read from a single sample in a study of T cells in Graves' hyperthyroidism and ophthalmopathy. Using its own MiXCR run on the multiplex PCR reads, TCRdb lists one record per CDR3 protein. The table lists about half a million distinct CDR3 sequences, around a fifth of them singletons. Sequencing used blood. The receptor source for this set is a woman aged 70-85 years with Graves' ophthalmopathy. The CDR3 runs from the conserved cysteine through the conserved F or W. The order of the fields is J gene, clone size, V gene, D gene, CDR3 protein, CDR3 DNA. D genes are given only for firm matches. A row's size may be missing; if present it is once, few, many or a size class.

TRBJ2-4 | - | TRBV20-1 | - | CSARDFRGKNIQYF | TGCAGTGCTAGAGATTTTAGGGGAAAGAACATTCAGTACTTC
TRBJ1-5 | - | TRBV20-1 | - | CNARSPFQGNQPQHF | TGCAATGCTAGATCCCCGTTCCAGGGCAATCAGCCCCAGCATTTT
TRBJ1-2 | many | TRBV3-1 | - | CASSANYGYTF | TGTGCCAGCAGTGCTAACTATGGCTACACCTTC
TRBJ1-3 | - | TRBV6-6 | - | CASSYSSNRGNTIYF | TGTGCCAGCAGTTACTCGAGCAACCGTGGAAACACCATATATTTT
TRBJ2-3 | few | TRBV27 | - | CASSPLAPEAQYF | TGTGCCAGCAGTCCCCTCGCACCCGAGGCGCAGTATTTT
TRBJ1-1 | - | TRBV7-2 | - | CASSSQLANTEAFF | TGTGCCAGCAGCTCCCAGCTTGCGAACACTGAAGCTTTCTTT
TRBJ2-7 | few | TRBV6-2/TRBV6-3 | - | CASTQGRQISYEQYF | TGTGCCAGCACCCAGGGCCGACAGATATCTTACGAGCAGTACTTC
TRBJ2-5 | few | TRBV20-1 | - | CSAQTSPGIVETQYF | TGCAGTGCTCAGACCTCCCCCGGGATTGTAGAGACCCAGTACTTC
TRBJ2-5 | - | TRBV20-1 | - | CSAPRGRQETQYF | TGCAGTGCTCCCCGGGGACGGCAAGAGACCCAGTACTTC
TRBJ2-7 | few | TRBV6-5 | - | CASSYVDPYEQYF | TGTGCCAGCAGTTACGTGGACCCCTACGAGCAGTACTTC
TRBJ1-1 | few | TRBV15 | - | CATSRGGGREAFF | TGTGCCACCAGCAGAGGGGGGGGCAGGGAAGCTTTCTTT